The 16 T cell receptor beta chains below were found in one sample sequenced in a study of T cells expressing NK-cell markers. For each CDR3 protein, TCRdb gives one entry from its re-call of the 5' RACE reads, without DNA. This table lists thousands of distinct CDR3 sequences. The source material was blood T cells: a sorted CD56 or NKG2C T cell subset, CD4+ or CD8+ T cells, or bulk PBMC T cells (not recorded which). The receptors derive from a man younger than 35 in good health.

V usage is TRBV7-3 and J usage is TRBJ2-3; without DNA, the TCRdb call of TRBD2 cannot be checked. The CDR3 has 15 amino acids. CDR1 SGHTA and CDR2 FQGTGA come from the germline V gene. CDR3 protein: CASSLTSGGADTQYF. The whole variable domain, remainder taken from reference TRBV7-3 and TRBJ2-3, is GAGVSQTPSNKVTEKGKYVELRCDPISGHTALYWYRQSLGQGPEFLIYFQGTGAADDSGLPNDRFFAVRPEGSVSTLKIQRTERGDSAVYLCASSLTSGGADTQYFGPGTRLTVL.

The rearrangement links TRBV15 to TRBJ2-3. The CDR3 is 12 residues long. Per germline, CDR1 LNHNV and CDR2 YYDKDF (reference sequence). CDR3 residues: CATSFQPSAQYF.

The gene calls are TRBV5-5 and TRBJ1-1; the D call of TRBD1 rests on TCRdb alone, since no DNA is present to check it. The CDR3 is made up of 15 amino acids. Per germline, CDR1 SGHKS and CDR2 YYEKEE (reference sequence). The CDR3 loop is CASSLRGTGWAEAFF.

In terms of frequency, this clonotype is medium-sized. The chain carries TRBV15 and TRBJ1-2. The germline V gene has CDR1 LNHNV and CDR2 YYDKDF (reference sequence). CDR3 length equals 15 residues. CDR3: CATSQGTARNYGYTF.

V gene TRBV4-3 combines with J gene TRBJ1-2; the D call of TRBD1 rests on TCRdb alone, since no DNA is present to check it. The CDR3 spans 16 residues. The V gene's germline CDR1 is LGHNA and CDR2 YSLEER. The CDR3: CASSQDRGQGYYGYTF.

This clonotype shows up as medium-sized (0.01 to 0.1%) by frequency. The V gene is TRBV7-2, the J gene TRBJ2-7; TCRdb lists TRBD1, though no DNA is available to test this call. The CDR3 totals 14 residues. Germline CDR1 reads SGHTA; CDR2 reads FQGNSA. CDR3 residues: CASSPARQGYEQYF.

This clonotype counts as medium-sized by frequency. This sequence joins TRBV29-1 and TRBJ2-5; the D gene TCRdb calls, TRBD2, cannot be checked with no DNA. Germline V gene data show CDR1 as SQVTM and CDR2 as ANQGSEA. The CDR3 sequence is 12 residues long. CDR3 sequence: CSVWGGGETQYF.

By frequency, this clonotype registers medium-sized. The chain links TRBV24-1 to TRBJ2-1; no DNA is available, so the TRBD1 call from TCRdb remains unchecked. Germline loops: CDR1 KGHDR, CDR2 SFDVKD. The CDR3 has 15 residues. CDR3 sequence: CATSDPGSSYNEQFF.

The CDR3 is CASSYYATGNTEAFF. The V and J genes are TRBV6-2 or TRBV6-3 and TRBJ1-1. Germline V gene lookup returns CDR1 MNHEY and CDR2 SVGEGT. The CDR3 has 15 amino acids.

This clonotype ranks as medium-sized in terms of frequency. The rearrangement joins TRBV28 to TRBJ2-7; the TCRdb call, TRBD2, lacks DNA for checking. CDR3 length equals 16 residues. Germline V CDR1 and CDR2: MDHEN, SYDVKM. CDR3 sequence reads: CASSPERAGGSYEQYF.

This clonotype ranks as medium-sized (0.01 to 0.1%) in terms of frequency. CDR3 protein: CASSFRGGQETQYF. J is TRBJ2-5 and V is TRBV12-3 or TRBV12-4; as DNA is missing, the TRBD2 call by TCRdb cannot be tested. This CDR3 comprises 14 residues.

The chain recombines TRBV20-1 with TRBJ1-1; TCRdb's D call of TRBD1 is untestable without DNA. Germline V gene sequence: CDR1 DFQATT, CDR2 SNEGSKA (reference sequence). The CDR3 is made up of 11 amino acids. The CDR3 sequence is CSAGQGTEAFF.

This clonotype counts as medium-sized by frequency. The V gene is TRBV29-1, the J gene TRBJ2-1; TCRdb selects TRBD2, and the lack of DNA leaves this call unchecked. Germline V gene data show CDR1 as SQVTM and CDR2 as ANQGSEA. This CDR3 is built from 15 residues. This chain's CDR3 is CSVGSWEGRFDEQFF.

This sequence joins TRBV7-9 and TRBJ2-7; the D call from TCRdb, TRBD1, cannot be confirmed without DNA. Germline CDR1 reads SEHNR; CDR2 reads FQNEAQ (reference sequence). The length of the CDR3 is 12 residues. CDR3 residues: CASRGDRFGQYF. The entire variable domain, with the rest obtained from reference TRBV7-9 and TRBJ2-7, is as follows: DTGVSQNPRHKITKRGQNVTFRCDPISEHNRLYWYRQTLGQGPEFLTYFQNEAQLEKSRLLSDRFSAERPKGSFSTLEIQRTEQGDSAMYLCASRGDRFGQYFGPGTRLTVT.

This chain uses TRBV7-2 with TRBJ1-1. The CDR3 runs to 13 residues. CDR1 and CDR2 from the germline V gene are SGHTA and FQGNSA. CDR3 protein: CASSLDKFGEAFF.

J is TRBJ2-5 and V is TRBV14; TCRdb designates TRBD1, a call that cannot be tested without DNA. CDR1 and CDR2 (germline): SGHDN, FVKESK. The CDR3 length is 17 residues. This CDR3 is CASSQAPGQVDQETQYF.